Listed below are T cell receptor beta chains from one sample, sequenced in a study of T cells in Graves' hyperthyroidism and ophthalmopathy. TCRdb used MiXCR to reprocess the multiplex PCR reads, holding one entry per CDR3 protein. Of around 380,000 distinct CDR3 sequences detected, roughly 12% appear once; the ten largest clones hold about a fifth. The sequenced sample consisted of blood. The origin of the receptors is a man younger than 40 with Graves' hyperthyroidism that later progressed to Graves' ophthalmopathy. Both conserved end residues are part of each CDR3. D genes are given only for firm matches. Some rows have no size entry. The others give once, few or many, or a class for an expanded clone.

D	size	V	J	DNA	CDR3
TRBD1	few	TRBV12-3/TRBV12-4	TRBJ1-5	TGTGCCAGCAGCAGGGACAGGGAAAATCAGCCCCAGCATTTT	CASSRDRENQPQHF
TRBD1	-	TRBV19	TRBJ1-1	TGTGCCAGTAGTATGGTAGGGGGCGAGGCTGAAGCTTTCTTT	CASSMVGGEAEAFF
-	many	TRBV7-9	TRBJ1-1	TGTGCCAGCAGCTTAGAGGGGGAGGGAGAGACTGAAGCTTTCTTT	CASSLEGEGETEAFF
-	many	TRBV5-8	TRBJ1-2	TGTGCCAGCAGCCGACATAGGGAGAACTATGGCTACACCTTC	CASSRHRENYGYTF
-	many	TRBV12-3/TRBV12-4	TRBJ1-2	TGTGCCAGCAGCCTAGGTGGGAGCTTCTATGGCTACACCTTC	CASSLGGSFYGYTF
-	few	TRBV11-3	TRBJ2-2	TGTGCCAGCGAACGGCAGGGGAGCACCGGGGAGCTGTTTTTT	CASERQGSTGELFF
TRBD1	many	TRBV30	TRBJ1-1	TGTGCCTGGACCCCCCGACAGGGAGCTGAAGCTTTCTTT	CAWTPRQGAEAFF
TRBD1	few	TRBV7-8	TRBJ2-1	TGTGCCAGCAGCCTAATGGGACAGGGGAACAATGAGCAGTTCTTC	CASSLMGQGNNEQFF
-	-	TRBV20-1	TRBJ2-7	TGCAGTGCCAATAGTTTAGACAGAAGTTGGACCTACGAGCAGTACTTC	CSANSLDRSWTYEQYF
-	-	TRBV7-9	TRBJ1-4	TGTGCCAGCAGCTTTCAGACACCGGCAAATGAAAAACTGTTTTTT	CASSFQTPANEKLFF
TRBD1	many	TRBV12-3/TRBV12-4	TRBJ2-3	TGTGCCAGCAGTTCCGGGCAGGGGGGCACAGATACGCAGTATTTT	CASSSGQGGTDTQYF
TRBD1	many	TRBV12-3/TRBV12-4	TRBJ2-7	TGTGCCAGCAGTTTAGAACAGGGGGGCGGCTACGAGCAGTACTTC	CASSLEQGGGYEQYF
-	many	TRBV28	TRBJ2-7	TGTGCCAGCAGAGCGGCGGGACACCAAAGAGGGCAGTACTTC	CASRAAGHQRGQYF
-	-	TRBV29-1	TRBJ2-5	TGCAGCGTTTACACGGCCCCCAGGGAGACCCAGTACTTC	CSVYTAPRETQYF
-	-	TRBV7-9	TRBJ2-5	TGTGCCAGCAGCGCGCAAGGAGAGACCCAGTACTTC	CASSAQGETQYF